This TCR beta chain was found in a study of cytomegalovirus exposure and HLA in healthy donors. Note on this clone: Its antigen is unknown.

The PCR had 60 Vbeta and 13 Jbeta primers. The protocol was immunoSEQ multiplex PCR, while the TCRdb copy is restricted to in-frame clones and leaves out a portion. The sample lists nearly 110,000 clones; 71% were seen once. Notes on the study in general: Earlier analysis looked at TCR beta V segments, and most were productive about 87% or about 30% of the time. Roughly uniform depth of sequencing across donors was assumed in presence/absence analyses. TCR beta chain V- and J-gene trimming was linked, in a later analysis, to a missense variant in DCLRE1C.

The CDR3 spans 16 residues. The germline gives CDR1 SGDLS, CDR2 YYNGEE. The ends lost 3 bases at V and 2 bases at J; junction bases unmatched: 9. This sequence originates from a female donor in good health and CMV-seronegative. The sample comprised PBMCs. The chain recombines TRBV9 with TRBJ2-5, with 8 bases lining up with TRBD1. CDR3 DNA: TGTGCCAGCAGCGCAGCCCCGGGACAGGAGCAAGAGACCCAGTACTTC. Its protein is CASSAAPGQEQETQYF.